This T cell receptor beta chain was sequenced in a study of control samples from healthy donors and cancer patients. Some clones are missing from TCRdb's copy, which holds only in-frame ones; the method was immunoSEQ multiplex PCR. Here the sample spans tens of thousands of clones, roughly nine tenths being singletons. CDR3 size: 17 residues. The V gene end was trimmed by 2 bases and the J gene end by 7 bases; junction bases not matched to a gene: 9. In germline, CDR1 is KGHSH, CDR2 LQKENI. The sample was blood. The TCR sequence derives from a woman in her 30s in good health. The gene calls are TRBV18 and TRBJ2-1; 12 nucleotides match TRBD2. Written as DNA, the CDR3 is TGTGCCAGCTCACCAGCTAGCGGGGGGGCAGGAAAGAATGAGCAGTTCTTC. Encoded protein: CASSPASGGAGKNEQFF.